This T cell receptor (beta chain) derives from a study of T cell clonality in common variable immunodeficiency. Notes on the study in general: CVID subjects shared fewer TCRbeta clones than healthy controls did. TCRbeta clonality was increased in CVID versus healthy controls. The cause of increased CVID clonality remains unclear without subpopulation sequencing.

TCRdb's table, derived via immunoSEQ multiplex PCR, lists solely in-frame clones and lacks some. This sample carries roughly 55,000 clones, none of them present only once. This clone showed up many times. The antigen remains unidentified. The read is 3 residues too short to cover the CDR3 end, so that end is filled in from the germline J gene. Heparinized whole blood, 5 to 8 ml, came from each donor. The CDR3 runs to 15 residues. CDR1 SGHRS and CDR2 YFSETQ come from the germline V gene. The V segment lost 2 bases and the J segment 0 bases; nucleotides outside the gene matches: 4. The sample taken for sequencing was peripheral blood mononuclear cells. V is TRBV5-1 and J is TRBJ1-2, with TRBD1 identical over 7 bases. This clonotype originated in a person between 18 and 75 years old in good health. Partial CDR3 DNA: TGCGCCAGCAGCTTACAGGGGCTTCCTAACTATGGC. It encodes CASSLQGLPNYG. The whole CDR3 reads CASSLQGLPNYGYTF.